These 20 T cell receptor beta chains were sequenced from one sample in a study of cytomegalovirus exposure and HLA in healthy donors. The PCR ran on 60 Vbeta and 13 Jbeta primers. TCRdb keeps only in-frame clones here, not all; method: immunoSEQ multiplex PCR. The table lists about 140,000 clones, 75% to 80% of them singletons. Input material: PBMCs. Source of these receptors: a male donor in good health and CMV-seronegative.

This chain uses TRBV19 with TRBJ2-1, with unresolved D. The CDR3 length is 15 residues. V lost 0 bases and J lost 0, with 6 bases in between. Germline-derived CDR1 and CDR2 are LNHDA and SQIVND (reference sequence). The CDR3 DNA follows: TGTGCCAGTAGTATAGATGACACCTCCTACAATGAGCAGTTCTTC. This translates into CASSIDDTSYNEQFF.

As DNA, the CDR3 is TGTGCCAGCAGCGAGCGAGGGACAGGGGGGGAGACCCAGTACTTC. It codes for CASSERGTGGETQYF. The chain joins TRBV7-9 to TRBJ2-5; 11 bases fit TRBD1. This CDR3 contains 15 residues. After removal of 5 bases from V and 5 bases from J, the junction contained 7 bases not matched to a gene. Germline V gene sequence: CDR1 SEHNR, CDR2 FQNEAQ (reference sequence).

The J gene is TRBJ2-5, the V gene TRBV29-1; 13 bases are shared with TRBD2. The J call is in doubt because the DNA end fits TRBJ2-7 better. The CDR3 runs to 14 residues. Germline CDR1 reads SQVTM; CDR2 reads ANQGSEA. CDR3 amino acids: CSVARTSGSDEQYF. In DNA, the CDR3 is TGCAGCGTCGCCAGGACTAGCGGGAGCGACGAGCAGTACTTC.

The V gene is TRBV6-4, the J gene TRBJ2-3; TRBD2 agrees at 14 bases. V lost 3 bases to trimming and J lost 2 bases; unmatched junction nucleotides: 4. The germline V gene has CDR1 MRHNA and CDR2 SNTAGT. This CDR3 spans 17 amino acids. CDR3 protein: CASSEMGLAGATDTQYF. DNA for the CDR3: TGTGCCAGCAGTGAAATGGGACTAGCGGGAGCCACAGATACGCAGTATTTT.

This chain uses TRBV7-8 with TRBJ2-2; TRBD2 might be the D (7 bases). Deletions cut 5 bases from V and 7 bases from J, with 17 bases between. Germline V gene sequence: CDR1 SGHVS, CDR2 FQNEAQ. This CDR3 spans 15 amino acids. The CDR3: CASSRRGGAVGELFF. CDR3 nucleotides: TGTGCCAGCAGCCGGAGGGGGGGGGCCGTCGGGGAGCTGTTTTTT.

This rearrangement joins TRBV4-1 to TRBJ2-5; 7 bases match TRBD1. CDR1 and CDR2 (germline): MGHRA, YSYEKL. The CDR3 length is 17 residues. The V and J ends lost 1 base and 4 bases, in that order; junction bases with no gene match: 12. The CDR3 sequence: CASSQGYGNRGRETQYF. The CDR3 DNA reads as TGCGCCAGCAGCCAAGGGTATGGGAACAGGGGTCGAGAGACCCAGTACTTC.

The chain carries TRBV10-3 and TRBJ2-1, with D tentatively TRBD1 (6 bases). With 3 bases removed from V and 1 base from J, the gap between germline ends came to 25 bases. CDR1 ENHRY and CDR2 SYGVKD come from the germline V gene. CDR3 size: 20 residues. The CDR3 sequence: CAISDSPARGPEQSYNEQFF. In DNA form, the CDR3 reads TGTGCCATCAGTGACTCCCCCGCCAGGGGCCCAGAACAATCCTACAATGAGCAGTTCTTC.

The V gene is TRBV7-3, the J gene TRBJ2-3; TRBD2 matches 10 bases. The trim removed 4 bases at V and 2 bases at J, leaving 6 bases unmatched. The CDR3 spans 16 residues. CDR1 is SGHTA and CDR2 is FQGTGA in the germline V gene. The CDR3 sequence: CASSWASGSVTDTQYF. The CDR3 DNA follows: TGTGCCAGCAGCTGGGCTAGCGGGAGTGTCACAGATACGCAGTATTTT.

V gene TRBV18 combines with J gene TRBJ2-3, with a possible D match to TRBD1 (6 bases). The germline gives CDR1 KGHSH, CDR2 LQKENI. Trimming pared 0 bases from V and 4 bases from J, leaving 14 bases between. This CDR3 has 16 amino acids. The CDR3: CASSPPGAPRPDTQYF. CDR3 bases: TGTGCCAGCTCACCACCGGGGGCCCCGCGTCCAGATACGCAGTATTTT.

This sequence joins TRBV11-2 and TRBJ1-4; TRBD1 aligns across 10 bases. CDR1 is SGHAT and CDR2 is FQNNGV in the germline V gene. The ends lost 1 base at V and 7 bases at J; junction bases unmatched: 3. The CDR3 consists of 15 residues. As DNA, the CDR3 is TGTGCCAGCAGCTTAGGAGACAGGGGGCGTGAAAAACTGTTTTTT. It translates to CASSLGDRGREKLFF.

This clone was seen just once. This sequence joins TRBV10-3 and TRBJ2-2, with 9 bases lining up with TRBD1. Germline V gives CDR1 ENHRY, CDR2 SYGVKD. The CDR3 runs to 17 residues. Losses at the gene ends were 3 bases for V and 1 base for J; bases not matched to a gene: 6. The CDR3 region is CAISDGTGTGNTGELFF. CDR3 in DNA: TGTGCCATCAGTGACGGGACAGGGACGGGGAACACCGGGGAGCTGTTTTTT.

V and J are TRBV6-4 and TRBJ2-7, with D perhaps TRBD1 (5 bases). V was pared by 6 bases and J by 5 bases, with 20 bases between. The CDR3 contains 15 residues. The germline V gene encodes CDR1 MRHNA and CDR2 SNTAGT. CDR3 nucleotide sequence: TGTGCCAGCAGAACAAACAGGTACGGGCCGAACGAGCAGTACTTC. It codes for CASRTNRYGPNEQYF.

The V and J genes are TRBV5-1 and TRBJ1-2; 9 nucleotides align to TRBD1. Trimming removed 4 bases from V and 3 bases from J; junction bases left unmatched: 4. Germline values: CDR1 SGHRS, CDR2 YFSETQ. This CDR3 is built from 14 residues. DNA of the CDR3: TGCGCCAGCAGCCGACAGGGGGGCGACTATGGCTACACCTTC. Protein: CASSRQGGDYGYTF.

This chain uses TRBV7-2 with TRBJ2-1, with D hard to call. The CDR3 runs 12 residues. The V gene's germline CDR1 is SGHTA and CDR2 FQGNSA. The germline V and J ends were trimmed by 2 bases and 6 bases, with 5 bases remaining between them. The CDR3 DNA reads TGTGCCAGCAGCTTAATGAGCAATGAGCAGTTCTTC. Translating it yields CASSLMSNEQFF.

The rearrangement uses TRBV5-8 and TRBJ1-4; TRBD1 agrees at 9 bases. This CDR3 spans 15 amino acids. CDR1 and CDR2 from the germline V gene are SGHTS and YDEGEE. J lost 6 bases, V lost 6 bases, and 9 bases had no gene match. For the CDR3, the DNA is TGTGCCAGCAATTCACAGGGGGCGCGTCATGAAAAACTGTTTTTT. Amino acid sequence: CASNSQGARHEKLFF.

The chain recombines TRBV27 with TRBJ2-7, with a tentative D call TRBD2 (5 bases). V gave up 8 bases and J gave up 1 base, with 12 bases separating them. CDR1 is MNHEY and CDR2 is SMNVEV in the germline V gene (reference sequence). The CDR3 is made up of 13 amino acids. The CDR3 bases are TGTGCCAGCGGACGGACTGGTTCCTACGAGCAGTACTTC. Translation gives CASGRTGSYEQYF.

J is TRBJ1-1 and V is TRBV19; TRBD1 is a possible D gene (5 bases). This CDR3 has 14 amino acids. The germline V and J ends were trimmed by 4 bases and 5 bases, with 14 bases remaining between them. The V gene's germline CDR1 is LNHDA and CDR2 SQIVND (reference sequence). CDR3: CASSTRALGTEAFF. CDR3 DNA sequence: TGTGCCAGTAGTACCAGGGCTTTGGGGACTGAAGCTTTCTTT.

As DNA, the CDR3 is TGTGCCAGCAGCTTCGTTAACTATGGCTACACCTTC. It encodes CASSFVNYGYTF. The chain recombines TRBV7-9 with TRBJ1-2; D call uncertain. The CDR3 consists of 12 residues. Between the trimmed V and J ends, which lost 3 bases and 1 base, there was a span of 3 bases. Germline-derived CDR1 and CDR2 are SEHNR and FQNEAQ (reference sequence).

The V call is TRBV7-3, the J call TRBJ2-2; 11 bases agree with TRBD2. With 5 bases clipped from V and 5 bases from J, the junction kept 13 bases outside the gene matches. CDR1 SGHTA and CDR2 FQGTGA come from the germline V gene. The CDR3 has 18 residues. The CDR3 here is CASSLVAGGPRKTGELFF. The CDR3 DNA reads as TGTGCCAGCAGCCTAGTAGCGGGGGGGCCTAGGAAGACCGGGGAGCTGTTTTTT.

There are a few counts of this clone. Here the CDR3 DNA reads TGTGCCAGCGGGGAGGGAGGGGAGTATGGCTACACCTTC. This gives the protein CASGEGGEYGYTF. This chain uses TRBV27 with TRBJ1-2, with D perhaps TRBD1 (5 bases). V gave up 8 bases and J gave up 5 bases, with 15 bases separating them. The V gene's germline CDR1 is MNHEY and CDR2 SMNVEV (reference sequence). This CDR3 contains 13 residues.